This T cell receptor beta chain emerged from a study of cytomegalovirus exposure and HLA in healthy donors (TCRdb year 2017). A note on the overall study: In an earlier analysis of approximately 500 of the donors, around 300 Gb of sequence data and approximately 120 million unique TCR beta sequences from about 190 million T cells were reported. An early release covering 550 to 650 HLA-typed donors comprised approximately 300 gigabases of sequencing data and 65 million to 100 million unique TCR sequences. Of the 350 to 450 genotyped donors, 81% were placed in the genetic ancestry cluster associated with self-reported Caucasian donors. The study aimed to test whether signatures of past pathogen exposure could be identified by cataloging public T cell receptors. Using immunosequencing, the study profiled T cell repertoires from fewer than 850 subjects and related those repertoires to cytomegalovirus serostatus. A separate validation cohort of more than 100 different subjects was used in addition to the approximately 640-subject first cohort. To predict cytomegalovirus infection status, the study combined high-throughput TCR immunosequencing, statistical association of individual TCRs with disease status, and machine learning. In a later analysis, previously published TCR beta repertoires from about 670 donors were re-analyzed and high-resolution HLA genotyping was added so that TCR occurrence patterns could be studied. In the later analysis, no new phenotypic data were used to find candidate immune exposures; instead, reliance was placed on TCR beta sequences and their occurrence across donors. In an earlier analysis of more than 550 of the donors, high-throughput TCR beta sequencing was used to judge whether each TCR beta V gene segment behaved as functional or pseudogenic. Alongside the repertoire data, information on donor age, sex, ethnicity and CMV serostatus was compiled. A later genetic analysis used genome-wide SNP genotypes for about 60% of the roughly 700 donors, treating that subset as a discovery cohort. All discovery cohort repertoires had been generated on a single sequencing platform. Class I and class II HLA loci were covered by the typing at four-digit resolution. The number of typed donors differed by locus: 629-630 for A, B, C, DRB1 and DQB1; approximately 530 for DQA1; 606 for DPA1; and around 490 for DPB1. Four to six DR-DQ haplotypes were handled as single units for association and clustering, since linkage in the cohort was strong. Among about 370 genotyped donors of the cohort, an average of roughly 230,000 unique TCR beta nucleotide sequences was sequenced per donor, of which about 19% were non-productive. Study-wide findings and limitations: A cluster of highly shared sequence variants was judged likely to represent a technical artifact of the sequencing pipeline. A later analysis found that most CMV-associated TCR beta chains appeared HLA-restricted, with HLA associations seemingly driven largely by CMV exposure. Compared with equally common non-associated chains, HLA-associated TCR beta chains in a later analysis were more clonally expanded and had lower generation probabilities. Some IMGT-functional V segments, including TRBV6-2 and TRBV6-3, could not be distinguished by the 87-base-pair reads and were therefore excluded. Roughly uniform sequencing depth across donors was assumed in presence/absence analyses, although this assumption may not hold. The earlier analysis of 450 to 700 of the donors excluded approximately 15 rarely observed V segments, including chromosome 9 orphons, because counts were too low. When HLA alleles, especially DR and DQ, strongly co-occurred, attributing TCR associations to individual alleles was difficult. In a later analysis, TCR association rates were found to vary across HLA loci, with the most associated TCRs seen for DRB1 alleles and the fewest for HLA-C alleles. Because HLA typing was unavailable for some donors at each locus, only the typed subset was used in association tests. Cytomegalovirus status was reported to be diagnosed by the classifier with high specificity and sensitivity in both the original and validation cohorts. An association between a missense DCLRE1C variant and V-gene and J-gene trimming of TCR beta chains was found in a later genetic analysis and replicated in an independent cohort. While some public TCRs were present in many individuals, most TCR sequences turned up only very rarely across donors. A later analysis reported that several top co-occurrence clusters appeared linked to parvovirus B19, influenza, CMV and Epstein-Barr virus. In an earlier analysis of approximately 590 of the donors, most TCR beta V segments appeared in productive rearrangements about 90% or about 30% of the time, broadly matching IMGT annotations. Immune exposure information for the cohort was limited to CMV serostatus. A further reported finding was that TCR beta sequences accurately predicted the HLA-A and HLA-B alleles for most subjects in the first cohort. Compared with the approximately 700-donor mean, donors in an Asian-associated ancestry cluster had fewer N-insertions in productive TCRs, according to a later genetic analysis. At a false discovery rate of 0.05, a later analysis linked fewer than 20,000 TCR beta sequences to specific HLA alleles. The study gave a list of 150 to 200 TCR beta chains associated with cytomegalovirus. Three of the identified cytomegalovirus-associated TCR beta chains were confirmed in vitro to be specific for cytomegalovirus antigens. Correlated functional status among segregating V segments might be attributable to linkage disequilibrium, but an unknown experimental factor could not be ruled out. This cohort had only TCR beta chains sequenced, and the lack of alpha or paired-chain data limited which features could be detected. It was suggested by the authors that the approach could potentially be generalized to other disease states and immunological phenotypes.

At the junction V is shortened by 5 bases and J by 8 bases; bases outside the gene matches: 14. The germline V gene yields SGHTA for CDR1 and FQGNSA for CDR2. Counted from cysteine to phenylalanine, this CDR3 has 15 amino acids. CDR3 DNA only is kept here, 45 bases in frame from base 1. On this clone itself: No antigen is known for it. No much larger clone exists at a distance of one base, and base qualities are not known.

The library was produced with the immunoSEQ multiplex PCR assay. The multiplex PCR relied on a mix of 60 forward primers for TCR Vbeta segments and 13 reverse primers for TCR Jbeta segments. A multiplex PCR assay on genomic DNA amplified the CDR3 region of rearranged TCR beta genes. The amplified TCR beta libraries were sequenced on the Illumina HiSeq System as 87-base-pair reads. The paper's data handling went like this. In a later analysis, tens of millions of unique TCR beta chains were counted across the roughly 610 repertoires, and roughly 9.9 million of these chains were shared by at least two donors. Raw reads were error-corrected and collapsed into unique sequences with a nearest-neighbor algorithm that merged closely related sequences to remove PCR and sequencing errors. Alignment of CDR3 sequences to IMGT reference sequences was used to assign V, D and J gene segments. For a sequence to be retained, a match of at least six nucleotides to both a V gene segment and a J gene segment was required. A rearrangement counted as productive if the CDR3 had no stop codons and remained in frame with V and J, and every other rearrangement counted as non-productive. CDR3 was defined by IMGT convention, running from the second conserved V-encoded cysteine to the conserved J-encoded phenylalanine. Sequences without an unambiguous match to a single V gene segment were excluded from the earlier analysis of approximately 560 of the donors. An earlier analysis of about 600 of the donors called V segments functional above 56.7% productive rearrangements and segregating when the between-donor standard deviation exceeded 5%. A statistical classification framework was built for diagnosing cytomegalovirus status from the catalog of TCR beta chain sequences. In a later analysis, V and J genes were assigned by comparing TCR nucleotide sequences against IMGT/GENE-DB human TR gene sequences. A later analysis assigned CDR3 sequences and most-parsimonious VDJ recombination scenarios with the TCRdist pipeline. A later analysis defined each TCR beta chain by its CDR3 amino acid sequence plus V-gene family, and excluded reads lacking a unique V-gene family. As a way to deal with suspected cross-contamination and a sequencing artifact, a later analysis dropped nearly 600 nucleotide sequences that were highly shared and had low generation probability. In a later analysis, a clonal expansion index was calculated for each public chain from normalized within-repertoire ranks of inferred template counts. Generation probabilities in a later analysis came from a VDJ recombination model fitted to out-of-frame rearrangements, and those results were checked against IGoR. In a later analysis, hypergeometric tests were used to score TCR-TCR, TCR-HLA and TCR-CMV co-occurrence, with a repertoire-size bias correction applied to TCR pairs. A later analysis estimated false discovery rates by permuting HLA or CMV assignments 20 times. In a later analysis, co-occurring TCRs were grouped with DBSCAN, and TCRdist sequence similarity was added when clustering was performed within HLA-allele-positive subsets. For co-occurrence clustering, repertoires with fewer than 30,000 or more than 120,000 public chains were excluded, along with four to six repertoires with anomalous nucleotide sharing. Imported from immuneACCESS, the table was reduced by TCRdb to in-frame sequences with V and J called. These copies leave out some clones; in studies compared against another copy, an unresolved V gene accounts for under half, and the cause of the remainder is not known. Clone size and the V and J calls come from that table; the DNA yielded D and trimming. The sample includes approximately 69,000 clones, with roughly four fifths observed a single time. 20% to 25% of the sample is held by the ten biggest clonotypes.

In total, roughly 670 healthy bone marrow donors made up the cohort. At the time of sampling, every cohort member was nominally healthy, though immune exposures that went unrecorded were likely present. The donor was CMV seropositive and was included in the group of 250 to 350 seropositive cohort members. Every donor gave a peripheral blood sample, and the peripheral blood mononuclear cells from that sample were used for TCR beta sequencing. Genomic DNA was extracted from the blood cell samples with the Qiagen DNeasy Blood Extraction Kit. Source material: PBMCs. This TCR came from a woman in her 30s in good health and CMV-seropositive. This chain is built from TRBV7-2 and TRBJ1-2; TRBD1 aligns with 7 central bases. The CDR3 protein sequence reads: CASSPLGQAGGGYTF. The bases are TGTGCCAGCAGCCCGTTAGGTCAGGCAGGGGGAGGCTACACCTTC.